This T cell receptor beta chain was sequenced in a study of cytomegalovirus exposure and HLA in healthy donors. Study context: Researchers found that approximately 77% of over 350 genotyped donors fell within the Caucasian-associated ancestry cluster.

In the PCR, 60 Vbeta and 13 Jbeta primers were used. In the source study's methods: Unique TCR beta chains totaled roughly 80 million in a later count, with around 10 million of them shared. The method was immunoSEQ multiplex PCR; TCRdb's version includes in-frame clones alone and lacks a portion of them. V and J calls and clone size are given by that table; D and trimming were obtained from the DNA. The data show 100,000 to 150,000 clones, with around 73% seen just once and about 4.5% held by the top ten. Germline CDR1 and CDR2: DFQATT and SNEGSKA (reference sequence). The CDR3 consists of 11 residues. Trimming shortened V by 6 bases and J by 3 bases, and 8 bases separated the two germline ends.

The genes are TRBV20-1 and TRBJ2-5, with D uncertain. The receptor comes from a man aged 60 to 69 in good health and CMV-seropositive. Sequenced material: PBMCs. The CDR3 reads CSAALEETQYF. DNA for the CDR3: TGCAGTGCCGCCCTAGAAGAGACCCAGTACTTC.